This T cell receptor (beta chain) was documented in a study of blood T cell repertoires in COVID-19. Study summary: Sample material is recorded as cDNA or gDNA derived from T cells, B-cell-depleted T cells, or PBMCs.

Germline CDR1 is SGHDN and CDR2 is FVKESK. V shed 8 bases and J shed 0 bases, with 10 bases lying between them. There are 13 residues in the CDR3. Ages ranged from about 18 to 89 years, with residence in 24 US areas. Assignment of participants to cohorts was predicated upon participant-reported clinical history. Profiled with immunoSEQ multiplex PCR; TCRdb holds only in-frame clones, not every one. The sample gives about 270,000 clones, roughly 86% of which show up once; 1.9% is in the top ten. The chain carries TRBV14 and TRBJ2-5; D possibly corresponds to TRBD2 (5 bases). The receptor's source is a woman in her sixties who had recovered from COVID-19. Sequenced input: PBMCs or T cells enriched from blood (not recorded which). CDR3 bases: TGTGCCAGCGGCGGGCAGGACCAAGAGACCCAGTACTTC. Translation gives CASGGQDQETQYF.